This passage covers 22 T cell receptor beta chains from one sample sequenced in a study of blood T cell repertoires in COVID-19. Measured with immunoSEQ multiplex PCR; TCRdb has only the in-frame clones, and not every one. The data show 200,000 or so clones, with 79% seen just once and roughly 17% held by the top ten. Material for sequencing was peripheral blood. All receptors come from a man aged 55 to 69 with active or convalescent COVID-19.

This clone appeared a few times. The chain carries TRBV11-1 and TRBJ2-7; 7 positions match TRBD2. CDR1 is SGHAT, CDR2 FQDESV, per germline (reference sequence). This CDR3 spans 14 amino acids. After removal of 1 base from V and 4 bases from J, the junction contained 4 bases not matched to a gene. In DNA, the CDR3 is TGTGCCAGCAGCTTAGACCTAGCGGCATACGAGCAGTACTTC. As protein: CASSLDLAAYEQYF.

The chain employs TRBV28 and TRBJ2-1, with 8 bases that match TRBD1. V shed 6 bases and J 6 bases; nucleotides not matched to a gene: 7. The CDR3 extends over 14 amino acids. Germline V gives CDR1 MDHEN, CDR2 SYDVKM. The CDR3 region has the DNA TGTGCCAGCAGGACGGGACAGGTCCCCAATGAGCAGTTCTTC. This gives the protein CASRTGQVPNEQFF.

The rearrangement joins TRBV6-2 or TRBV6-3 to TRBJ2-1, with 8 bases matching TRBD2. Germline V CDR1 and CDR2: MNHEY, SVGEGT. With 2 bases clipped from V and 4 bases from J, the junction kept 4 bases outside the gene matches. This CDR3 comprises 15 residues. CDR3 nucleotides: TGTGCCAGCAGTTACCCTCGGGAGGGATACAATGAGCAGTTCTTC. Amino acids: CASSYPREGYNEQFF.

The chain is built from TRBV3-1 (or the pseudogene TRBV3-2) and TRBJ1-2; no definite D call. V lost 0 bases and J 9 bases, leaving 5 bases between the germline ends. CDR3 length: 11 amino acids. Germline lookup yields CDR1 LGHDT and CDR2 YNNKEL (reference sequence). The DNA of the CDR3 is TGTGCCAGCAGCCAAGATTTTAGCTACACCTTC. Its protein is CASSQDFSYTF.

This clone turned up a few times. The J gene is TRBJ1-1, the V gene TRBV4-2; D gene ambiguous. Trimming cost V 4 bases and J 1 base, with 16 bases left between them. From germline, CDR1 is LGHNA and CDR2 YNFKEQ. The CDR3 consists of 16 residues. The CDR3 nucleotides are TGTGCCAGCAGCCCGTCTCTAAGACGGGAGAACACTGAAGCTTTCTTT. It encodes CASSPSLRRENTEAFF.

This chain connects TRBV7-3 to TRBJ2-1; 9 bases align to TRBD2. This CDR3 has 17 amino acids. Trimming removed 10 bases from V and 10 bases from J; junction bases left unmatched: 23. Looked up from germline, CDR1 is SGHTA and CDR2 is FQGTGA. CDR3 loop: CATSPGSLYSGGGEQFF. The CDR3 DNA is TGTGCCACCTCGCCCGGGTCCCTCTATAGCGGGGGAGGGGAGCAGTTCTTC. Drawing the rest from reference TRBV7-3 and TRBJ2-1, the complete variable domain is GAGVSQTPSNKVTEKGKYVELRCDPISGHTALYWYRQSLGQGPEFLIYFQGTGAADDSGLPNDRFFAVRPEGSVSTLKIQRTERGDSAVYLCATSPGSLYSGGGEQFFGPGTRLTVL.

The chain links TRBV27 to TRBJ2-2; 8 bases match TRBD1. J gave up 0 bases and V 4 bases, and 1 base lay outside the gene matches. The germline CDR1 and CDR2 sequences are MNHEY and SMNVEV (reference sequence). The CDR3 has 15 residues. CDR3 coding DNA: TGTGCCAGCAGTTGGGGACAGGCGAACACCGGGGAGCTGTTTTTT. It is translated as CASSWGQANTGELFF.

The chain carries TRBV7-8 and TRBJ1-5, with 7 bases aligning to TRBD1. Germline V CDR1 and CDR2: SGHVS, FQNEAQ. This CDR3 region has 17 residues. The junction had 11 bases not matched to a gene; V was cut back by 0 bases and J by 6 bases. The CDR3 coding sequence is TGTGCCAGCAGCTTAGCCGGTGGGACAGCGGGAGGTCAGCCCCAGCATTTT. It specifies CASSLAGGTAGGQPQHF.

This rearrangement joins TRBV6-5 to TRBJ2-5; TRBD1 agrees at 10 bases. V lost 5 bases to trimming and J lost 1 base; unmatched junction nucleotides: 1. The CDR3 length is 14 residues. Germline V gene data show CDR1 as MNHEY and CDR2 as SVGAGI. The CDR3 region has the DNA TGTGCCAGCAGTCGGGACAGGGGCCAAGAGACCCAGTACTTC. Translation: CASSRDRGQETQYF.

This chain connects TRBV2 to TRBJ1-2; no clear D. CDR1 and CDR2 from the germline V gene are SNHLY and FYNNEI. This CDR3 has 12 amino acids. The germline V and J ends were trimmed by 8 bases and 0 bases, with 7 bases remaining between them. CDR3 region: CASRWSNYGYTF. In nucleotides, the CDR3 is TGTGCCAGCCGGTGGTCTAACTATGGCTACACCTTC.

V usage is TRBV18 and J usage is TRBJ1-3; 12 nucleotides agree with TRBD1. V lost 4 bases to trimming and J lost 3 bases; unmatched junction nucleotides: 10. Germline V CDR1 and CDR2: KGHSH, LQKENI. The CDR3 has 18 residues. The CDR3 DNA sequence: TGTGCCAGCTCACTACATCCGGGACAGGGGGCGCGTGGAAACACCATATATTTT. Translating gives CASSLHPGQGARGNTIYF.

The rearrangement joins TRBV28 to TRBJ2-3, with 12 bases fitting TRBD2. Germline trimming cut 3 bases from V and 4 bases from J; bases unmatched to any gene: 2. The CDR3 is 15 amino acids. Germline V lookup: CDR1 MDHEN, CDR2 SYDVKM. This CDR3 is CASSLTSGRSDTQYF. CDR3 coding DNA: TGTGCCAGCAGTTTGACTAGCGGGAGATCAGATACGCAGTATTTT.

This clone appeared a single time. The chain is built from TRBV28 and TRBJ1-4; D unclear. CDR1 and CDR2 from the germline V gene are MDHEN and SYDVKM. The V end was cut by 9 bases, the J end by 8 bases, with 19 bases between. The CDR3 consists of 14 residues. DNA of the CDR3: TGTGCCAGTTCCTACCCTCGTAATCTCGAAAAACTGTTTTTT. This gives the protein CASSYPRNLEKLFF.

V and J are TRBV7-9 and TRBJ1-2; 9 nucleotides match TRBD1. V gave up 4 bases and J gave up 3 bases; unmatched junction bases: 12. Looked up from germline, CDR1 is SEHNR and CDR2 is FQNEAQ (reference sequence). The CDR3 extends over 17 amino acids. The CDR3 nucleotides read TGTGCCAGCAGCTCCCAGGCTGGGACAGGGTCAGACTATGGCTACACCTTC. Its protein product is CASSSQAGTGSDYGYTF. Full variable domain (missing parts from reference TRBV7-9 and TRBJ1-2): DTGVSQNPRHKITKRGQNVTFRCDPISEHNRLYWYRQTLGQGPEFLTYFQNEAQLEKSRLLSDRFSAERPKGSFSTLEIQRTEQGDSAMYLCASSSQAGTGSDYGYTFGSGTRLTVV.

The chain joins TRBV28 to TRBJ2-7; possible D gene TRBD2, 6 bases. CDR1 MDHEN and CDR2 SYDVKM come from the germline V gene. This CDR3 has 13 amino acids. V lost 6 bases to trimming and J lost 5 bases, with 14 bases between them. In DNA form, the CDR3 reads TGTGCCAGCAGACCCGGGGGTCGGAACGAGCAGTACTTC. This translates into CASRPGGRNEQYF.

The table lists this clone with many counts. The gene calls are TRBV12-3 or TRBV12-4 and TRBJ2-4; 7 bases fit TRBD2. After removal of 7 bases from V and 9 bases from J, the junction contained 9 bases not matched to a gene. This CDR3 is 13 amino acids long. The chain's CDR3 is CASTPGLVGIQYF. CDR3 in DNA: TGTGCCAGCACTCCCGGACTAGTAGGCATTCAGTACTTC.

The chain couples TRBV29-1 to TRBJ2-1; 9 bases line up with TRBD2. CDR3 length: 12 amino acids. J gave up 10 bases and V 1 base, and 2 bases lay outside the gene matches. Germline V gives CDR1 SQVTM, CDR2 ANQGSEA. The chain's CDR3 is CSVEVAGGEQFF. CDR3 DNA sequence: TGCAGCGTTGAAGTCGCGGGGGGGGAGCAGTTCTTC.

This clone was counted once. The V call is TRBV5-1, the J call TRBJ2-7, with TRBD1 as a possible D gene (6 bases). Germline CDR1 is SGHRS and CDR2 is YFSETQ. The CDR3 has 14 residues. V lost 0 bases to trimming and J lost 3 bases, with 10 bases between them. The CDR3 region has the DNA TGCGCCAGCAGCTTGGGGACAGACCACTACGAGCAGTACTTC. It yields the protein CASSLGTDHYEQYF.

V usage is TRBV7-9 and J usage is TRBJ2-2, with 7 bases identical to TRBD2. This CDR3 spans 15 amino acids. The germline CDR1 and CDR2 sequences are SEHNR and FQNEAQ (reference sequence). V lost 5 bases and J lost 2; bases outside the gene matches: 5. This CDR3 is CASSAGGFNTGELFF. The CDR3, as DNA: TGTGCCAGCAGCGCCGGGGGGTTTAACACCGGGGAGCTGTTTTTT. Full variable domain (rest looked up from reference TRBV7-9 and TRBJ2-2): DTGVSQNPRHKITKRGQNVTFRCDPISEHNRLYWYRQTLGQGPEFLTYFQNEAQLEKSRLLSDRFSAERPKGSFSTLEIQRTEQGDSAMYLCASSAGGFNTGELFFGEGSRLTVL.

The J gene is TRBJ1-1, the V gene TRBV28; D gene unclear. V gave up 7 bases and J gave up 4 bases, with 13 bases separating them. The CDR3 is 13 amino acids. Germline V gives CDR1 MDHEN, CDR2 SYDVKM. The CDR3 is CASTRWAPTEAFF. In DNA, the CDR3 is TGTGCCAGCACCCGATGGGCGCCCACTGAAGCTTTCTTT.

Concerning this clone: Other DNA sequences in this specimen translate into the identical CDR3. The chain uses TRBV19 and TRBJ2-5; D might be TRBD2 (5 bases). The germline V gene encodes CDR1 LNHDA and CDR2 SQIVND (reference sequence). The CDR3 contains 12 residues. V lost 8 bases and J 5 bases, leaving 12 bases between the germline ends. DNA of the CDR3: TGTGCCAGTTCCGCACTAGGCGAGACCCAGTACTTC. It translates to CASSALGETQYF.

This clone was observed a few times. Other nucleotide sequences in the sample specify the same CDR3. The chain recombines TRBV11-1 with TRBJ2-7; D remains unclear. Trimming left V 4 bases short and J 2 bases short, with 6 bases between. CDR1 is SGHAT and CDR2 is FQDESV in the germline V gene (reference sequence). This CDR3 has 12 amino acids. CDR3 residues: CASSSNPYEQYF. The CDR3 DNA is TGTGCCAGCAGCTCTAACCCCTACGAGCAGTACTTC.